This TCR beta chain was observed in a study of T cell responses to AZD1222 COVID-19 vaccine (dated by TCRdb to the early 2020s). Context from the whole study: AZD1222 recipients with second doses at about 4 weeks or about 12 weeks were pooled, because spike-specific TCR depth and breadth did not differ between schedules. TCR sequencing covered some 240 trial participants: 200 to 220 given two doses of AZD1222 and approximately 25 given two doses of MenACWY control vaccine. Trial participants were enrolled by age into subgroups of 18-55, 56-69 and 70-plus years, and 148, 28 and 57 TCR-sequenced participants, respectively, were included in these subgroups.

V is shortened by 2 bases, J by 1 base, and the region joining them spans 8 bases. CDR1 and CDR2 were assigned from the germline V gene as WSHSY and SAAADI. There are 14 amino acids in the CDR3, from cysteine to phenylalanine inclusive. Just the 42-base CDR3 DNA is kept, in frame starting at base 1. Concerning this clone itself: The target of this receptor is not known. No base qualities exist here, and no much larger clone lies one base off it.

This specimen's time point label, per the study, means: baseline before first vaccination. Vaccinee samples were obtained from the UK trials COV001 and COV002, which included a single-blind randomized controlled phase 2/3 trial of AZD1222 (ChAdOx1 nCoV-19) in healthy adults. For TCRbeta chain sequencing, PBMC samples from trial participants were taken at day 0 and at day 28 after the second dose. Study-level results and caveats: The 56-69-year group was small, and its depth increase did not reach significance, likely because of low power. Because no samples from the day 14 peak response were available, repertoires could be characterized only after the peak T cell response. Nearly half of unique spike-specific TCRs reportedly recognized epitopes outside regions mutated in the B.1.351 and B.1.1.7 variants. Only six AZD1222 recipients were SARS-CoV-2 seropositive at baseline, limiting conclusions about previously exposed vaccinees. Spike-specific TCR breadth and depth rose significantly after two AZD1222 doses compared with day 0 and with MenACWY recipients. The whole spike protein was spanned by vaccine-associated CD4 TCRs, and dominant responses were seen in regions 160-218 and 743-854. Participants were mostly white British, with more females than males. The authors suggested clonal diversity may have been underestimated.

The CDR3 regions of human TCRbeta chains were analyzed by immunosequencing. The paper's processing steps were these. TCRs in the repertoires were compared against a reference library of SARS-CoV-2-specific TCRs that had been generated with the MIRA antigen-specificity platform. Breadth was defined as the fraction of unique TCRs that were SARS-CoV-2-associated, and depth was defined as the fraction of total T cells that were SARS-CoV-2-associated. Using the MIRA data, every spike-specific TCR was mapped to the spike region that the TCR reacted to and assigned to either a CD4 or a CD8 class. Log10-transformed breadth and depth values were compared by one-way ANOVA with Sidak's multiple comparisons tests. TCRdb limited this immuneACCESS table to in-frame rearrangements with V and J called. A share of clones is missing; checked studies link under half to unresolved V genes, and the rest is unexplained. The DNA was the basis for D and trimming; V, J and clone size are from that table. Within this sample are 120,000 or so clones, with 90% of them counted one time only. Approximately 7.5% of the sample is taken by the ten largest.

This TCR came from an adult in good health. The sample in question was peripheral blood, obtained on day 0 of AZD1222 vaccination. The sequence joins TRBV10-2 to TRBJ1-1; the D gene is not confidently resolved. The sequence in DNA is TGCGCCAGCAGTGAGCGGGAGCGGAACACTGAAGCTTTCTTT. It translates as CASSERERNTEAFF.